The 25 T cell receptor beta chains given below trace back to one sample, sequenced in a study of CD4 and CD8 cells across lung adenocarcinoma regions. In TCRdb, the PCR reads were re-called with MiXCR into one record per CDR3 protein. This sample has approximately 10,000 distinct CDR3 sequences, with 59% found just once. Sequenced sample: CD8+ T cells from the margin of a lung tumor. These receptors were taken from a male donor with lung adenocarcinoma. The CD4 and CD8 labels of this study may be unreliable.

V usage is TRBV27 and J usage is TRBJ2-5; D may match TRBD1 or TRBD2 (5 bases each). The J call may be faulty, since TRBJ2-7 better matches the DNA end. CDR3 length: 13 residues. Per the germline V gene, CDR1 is MNHEY and CDR2 is SMNVEV (reference sequence). The CDR3 region is CASSFRDHYEQYF. The CDR3, as DNA: TGTGCCAGCAGTTTCAGGGACCACTACGAGCAGTACTTC.

The rearrangement links TRBV6-1 to TRBJ2-3; D might be TRBD1 or TRBD2, each matching 5 bases. V was shortened by 4 bases and J by 6 bases, with 26 bases between the two germline ends. The CDR3 loop spans 18 amino acids. The germline V gene encodes CDR1 MNHNS and CDR2 SASEGT. The CDR3 protein is CASSVRDRAPLEVDTQYF. CDR3 DNA sequence: TGTGCCAGCAGTGTCCGGGACCGTGCCCCATTAGAGGTGGATACGCAGTATTTT.

V and J are TRBV6-1 and TRBJ1-2; TRBD1 agrees at 7 bases. J lost 8 bases, V lost 10 bases, and 19 bases had no gene match. The germline V gene encodes CDR1 MNHNS and CDR2 SASEGT. The CDR3 has 15 amino acids. The chain's CDR3 is CATVFPGGHNRGYTF. In DNA form, the CDR3 reads TGTGCCACTGTTTTCCCAGGGGGACATAATAGGGGCTACACCTTC.

This rearrangement joins TRBV7-2 to TRBJ2-3; possible D gene TRBD1, 5 bases. Germline CDR1 reads SGHTA; CDR2 reads FQGNSA. The V end was cut by 3 bases, the J end by 2 bases, with 12 bases between. The CDR3 loop spans 15 amino acids. The CDR3: CASSFRALNTDTQYF. The CDR3 DNA reads as TGTGCCAGCAGCTTCAGGGCCTTAAACACAGATACGCAGTATTTT.

The chain combines TRBV6-5 with TRBJ2-5; 13 nucleotides align to TRBD2. The tail of the sequence fits TRBJ2-1 better, so the J call may be wrong. CDR1 and CDR2 from the germline V gene are MNHEY and SVGAGI. This CDR3 is built from 14 residues. CDR3 DNA sequence: TGTGCCAGCAGTACTGGACTAGCGGGAGTGGGGCAGTTCTTC. Its protein product is CASSTGLAGVGQFF.

This sequence joins TRBV6-5 and TRBJ2-5; 9 bases agree with TRBD2. The DNA matches TRBJ2-7 better at its end, which makes the J call doubtful. There are 16 residues in the CDR3. The germline V gene has CDR1 MNHEY and CDR2 SVGAGI. The CDR3 bases are TGTGCCAGCAGTTTTGTAAATAGCGGGGGCCGGTACGAGCAGTACTTC. This codes for CASSFVNSGGRYEQYF.

The chain is built from TRBV10-1 and TRBJ2-1; D might be TRBD1 (6 bases). The DNA end favors TRBJ2-7, so the J call may be wrong. The CDR3 covers 17 residues. In germline, CDR1 is WNHNN, CDR2 SYGVQD (reference sequence). The CDR3 sequence: CASPPPFRGRGRNEQYF. The CDR3 nucleotides are TGCGCCAGCCCCCCCCCCTTTAGGGGGAGAGGTCGCAATGAGCAGTACTTC.

This chain joins TRBV3-1 and TRBJ2-1; TRBD2 is a possible D gene (5 bases). The CDR3 loop spans 16 amino acids. CDR1 LGHDT and CDR2 YNNKEL come from the germline V gene (reference sequence). Trimming cost V 1 base and J 0 bases, with 10 bases left between them. CDR3 bases: TGTGCCAGCAGCCAAGTGAGGGCAGCCTCCTACAATGAGCAGTTCTTC. Protein: CASSQVRAASYNEQFF.

This chain uses TRBV6-2 or TRBV6-3 with TRBJ2-7; D possibly uses TRBD1 or TRBD2 (6 bases each). Trimming took off 8 bases at V and 2 bases at J, with 13 bases between the two ends. CDR3 size: 13 residues. CDR1 MNHEY and CDR2 SVGEGT come from the germline V gene. The CDR3 reads CASGGLDTYEQYF. In DNA form, the CDR3 reads TGTGCCAGCGGGGGGCTAGATACCTACGAGCAGTACTTC.

V and J are TRBV6-1 and TRBJ1-5, with a weak D call TRBD1 (5 bases). The CDR3 is made up of 15 amino acids. V lost 8 bases to trimming and J lost 2 bases, with 16 bases between them. Looked up from germline, CDR1 is MNHNS and CDR2 is SASEGT. The CDR3 DNA reads TGTGCCAGCTGCGAGGGGAGAGAAGGCAATCAGCCCCAGCATTTT. Amino acids: CASCEGREGNQPQHF.

The sample holds many counts of this clonotype. This chain connects TRBV6-5 to TRBJ2-1, with 7 nucleotides matching TRBD2. J gave up 7 bases and V 6 bases, and 15 bases lay outside the gene matches. The CDR3 covers 16 residues. In germline, CDR1 is MNHEY, CDR2 SVGAGI. The CDR3 bases are TGTGCCAGCAGCCGCCGGGCGGGAGCCGATGAAAATGAGCAGTTCTTC. Amino acids: CASSRRAGADENEQFF.

This clonotype was counted only a few times. The chain has TRBV6-1 and TRBJ1-4; D is unclear. Germline loops: CDR1 MNHNS, CDR2 SASEGT. V gave up 6 bases and J gave up 0 bases, with 14 bases separating them. The CDR3 has 16 amino acids. DNA for the CDR3: TGTGCCAGCAGGTTCCGGACGTCTGCAACTAATGAAAAACTGTTTTTT. It encodes CASRFRTSATNEKLFF.

CDR3 amino acids: CASSSAVKQFF. In nucleotides, the CDR3 is TGTGCCAGCAGTAGCGCAGTTAAGCAGTTCTTC. V and J are TRBV6-1 and TRBJ2-1; no definite D call. There are 11 residues in the CDR3. In germline, CDR1 is MNHNS, CDR2 SASEGT. V lost 5 bases to trimming and J lost 11 bases, with 10 bases between them.

This clonotype has a count of ten or more. The chain couples TRBV6-1 to TRBJ2-2; weak D call: TRBD1 (5 bases). Germline CDR1 reads MNHNS; CDR2 reads SASEGT. V was cut by 6 bases and J by 6 bases, with 11 bases left in between. The CDR3 is made up of 13 amino acids. DNA of the CDR3: TGTGCCAGCAGGCCAGGGTTCGCCGGGGAGCTGTTTTTT. As protein: CASRPGFAGELFF.

The V call is TRBV27, the J call TRBJ2-5; D tentatively reads TRBD1 or TRBD2 (5 bases each). The CDR3 covers 13 residues. V was shortened by 5 bases and J by 7 bases, with 14 bases between the two germline ends. Germline CDR1 reads MNHEY; CDR2 reads SMNVEV (reference sequence). CDR3 residues: CASSLGTGMTQYF. The CDR3, as DNA: TGTGCCAGCAGTCTCGGGACGGGTATGACCCAGTACTTC.

The J gene is TRBJ2-1, the V gene TRBV7-2; D may correspond to TRBD1 or TRBD2 (5 bases each). The DNA end is a closer match to TRBJ2-7, so the J assignment may be wrong. The CDR3 sequence is 14 residues long. Germline CDR1 SGHTA, CDR2 FQGNSA. DNA for the CDR3: TGTGCCAGCAGCTTTGGGACCAACTCCTACGAGCAGTACTTC. Residues: CASSFGTNSYEQYF.

This chain uses TRBV6-1 with TRBJ2-1; D is perhaps TRBD1 or TRBD2 (5 bases each). The DNA end is more similar to TRBJ2-7, so the J call may be wrong. Germline V gene sequence: CDR1 MNHNS, CDR2 SASEGT. This CDR3 region has 13 residues. The CDR3 spells CASSVVRDDEQYF. CDR3 coding DNA: TGTGCCAGCAGTGTTGTTAGGGACGATGAGCAGTACTTC.

This clonotype was seen repeatedly, ten times or more. The chain links TRBV27 to TRBJ2-3; D is unresolved. V was clipped by 1 base and J by 1 base, with 21 bases between them. From germline, CDR1 is MNHEY and CDR2 SMNVEV (reference sequence). The CDR3 runs to 19 residues. The CDR3 bases are TGTGCCAGCAGTTTATTTCAGCTTTCAACCCCGTTTGGCACAGATACGCAGTATTTT. The encoded protein is CASSLFQLSTPFGTDTQYF.

The chain links TRBV19 to TRBJ2-2; the D gene is possibly TRBD2 (8 bases). CDR3 size: 16 residues. Germline loops: CDR1 LNHDA, CDR2 SQIVND (reference sequence). Trimming stripped 5 bases from V and 7 bases from J, with 20 bases between. The CDR3 here is CASSPGGLVTLGELFF. The DNA of the CDR3 is TGTGCCAGTAGTCCAGGGGGACTAGTCACTCTCGGGGAGCTGTTTTTT.

The chain is built from TRBV6-1 and TRBJ1-2; 9 nucleotides match TRBD1. The germline gives CDR1 MNHNS, CDR2 SASEGT. V lost 6 bases, J lost 3 bases, and 8 bases stayed unmatched. The CDR3 is made up of 15 amino acids. For the CDR3, the DNA is TGTGCCAGCAGCCGAAAAGGACAGGGGCACTATGGCTACACCTTC. Its protein product is CASSRKGQGHYGYTF.

The V and J genes are TRBV27 and TRBJ2-3, with a weak D call TRBD2 (5 bases). The germline V gene has CDR1 MNHEY and CDR2 SMNVEV (reference sequence). The CDR3 spans 14 residues. Trimming stripped 3 bases from V and 3 bases from J, with 10 bases between. The CDR3 protein is CASSFSGVTDTQYF. The CDR3 bases are TGTGCCAGCAGTTTTTCCGGGGTTACAGATACGCAGTATTTT.

This clonotype was counted only a few times. This chain joins TRBV6-1 and TRBJ1-1; D gene uncertain. From germline, CDR1 is MNHNS and CDR2 SASEGT. The CDR3 totals 14 residues. Trimming took off 6 bases at V and 0 bases at J, with 11 bases between the two ends. The CDR3 DNA reads as TGTGCCAGCAGCGCGCAGGCGATGAACACTGAAGCTTTCTTT. It encodes CASSAQAMNTEAFF.

The gene calls are TRBV10-3 and TRBJ1-5; 8 bases are a match to TRBD1. Trimming removed 9 bases from V and 16 bases from J; junction bases left unmatched: 17. Germline CDR1 is ENHRY and CDR2 is SYGVKD. The CDR3 is made up of 13 amino acids. The CDR3, as DNA: TGTGCCATTAAAGACAGGGGATTAGGGCCCCTCCATTTT. Its protein product is CAIKDRGLGPLHF.

This clonotype was seen many times. V is TRBV27 and J is TRBJ2-1, with 7 bases identical to TRBD2. Germline V lookup: CDR1 MNHEY, CDR2 SMNVEV (reference sequence). This CDR3 has 15 residues. The ends lost 4 bases at V and 9 bases at J; junction bases unmatched: 12. CDR3 bases: TGTGCCAGCAGTTCTCTGCCGGGACTAAGATCTGAGCAGTTCTTC. It yields the protein CASSSLPGLRSEQFF.

A few counts support this clonotype. This rearrangement joins TRBV27 to TRBJ2-1, with 9 positions matching TRBD1. Germline CDR1 and CDR2: MNHEY and SMNVEV (reference sequence). The CDR3 runs 14 residues. The trim removed 4 bases at V and 6 bases at J, leaving 4 bases unmatched. The CDR3 region has the DNA TGTGCCAGCAGTTCGGGACAGGGATTCAATGAGCAGTTCTTC. This encodes CASSSGQGFNEQFF.